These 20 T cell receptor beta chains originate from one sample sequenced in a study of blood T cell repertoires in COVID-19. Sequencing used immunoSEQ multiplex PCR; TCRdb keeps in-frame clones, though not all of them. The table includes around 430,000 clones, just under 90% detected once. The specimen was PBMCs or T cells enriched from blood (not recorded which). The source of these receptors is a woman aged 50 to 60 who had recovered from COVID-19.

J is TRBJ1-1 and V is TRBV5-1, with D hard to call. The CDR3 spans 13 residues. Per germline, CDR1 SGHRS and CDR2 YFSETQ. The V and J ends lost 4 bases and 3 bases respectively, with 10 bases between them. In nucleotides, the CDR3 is TGCGCCAGCAGCCCGCCGGGTCACACTGAAGCTTTCTTT. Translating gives CASSPPGHTEAFF.

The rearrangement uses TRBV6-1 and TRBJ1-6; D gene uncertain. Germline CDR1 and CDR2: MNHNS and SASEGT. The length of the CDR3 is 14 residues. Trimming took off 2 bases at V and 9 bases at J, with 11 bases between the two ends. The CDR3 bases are TGTGCCAGCAGTGAATTCGGGGTAAGTTCACCCCTCCACTTT. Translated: CASSEFGVSSPLHF.

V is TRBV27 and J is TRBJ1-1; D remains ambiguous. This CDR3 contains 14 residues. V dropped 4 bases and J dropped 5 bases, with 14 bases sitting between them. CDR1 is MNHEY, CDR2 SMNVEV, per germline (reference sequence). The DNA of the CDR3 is TGTGCCAGCAGTTCGGGAGTAGGGAGGACTGAAGCTTTCTTT. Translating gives CASSSGVGRTEAFF.

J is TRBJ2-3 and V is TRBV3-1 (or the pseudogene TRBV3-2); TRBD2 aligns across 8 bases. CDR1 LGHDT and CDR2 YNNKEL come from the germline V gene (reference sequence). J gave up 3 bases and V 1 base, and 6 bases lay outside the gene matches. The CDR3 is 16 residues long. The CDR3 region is CASSQVGGGPTDTQYF. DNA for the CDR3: TGTGCCAGCAGCCAAGTCGGCGGGGGGCCTACAGATACGCAGTATTTT.

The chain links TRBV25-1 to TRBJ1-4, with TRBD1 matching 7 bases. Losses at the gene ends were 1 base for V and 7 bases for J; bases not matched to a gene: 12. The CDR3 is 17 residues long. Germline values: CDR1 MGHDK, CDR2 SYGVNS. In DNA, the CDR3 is TGTGCCAGCAGTGAATCCCTAACGACAGGGAGTCTTGAAAAACTGTTTTTT. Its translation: CASSESLTTGSLEKLFF.

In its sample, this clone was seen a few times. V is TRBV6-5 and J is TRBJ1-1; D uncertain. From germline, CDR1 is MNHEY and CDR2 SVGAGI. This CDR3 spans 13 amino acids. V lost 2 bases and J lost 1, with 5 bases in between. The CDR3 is CASSYKQNTEAFF. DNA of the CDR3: TGTGCCAGCAGTTACAAACAGAACACTGAAGCTTTCTTT.

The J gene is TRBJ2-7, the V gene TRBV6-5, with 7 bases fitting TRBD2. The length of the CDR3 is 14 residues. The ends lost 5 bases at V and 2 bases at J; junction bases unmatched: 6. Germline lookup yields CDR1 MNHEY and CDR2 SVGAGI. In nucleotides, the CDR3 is TGTGCCAGCAGTAGAGAGGGAGGGCCCTACGAGCAGTACTTC. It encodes CASSREGGPYEQYF.

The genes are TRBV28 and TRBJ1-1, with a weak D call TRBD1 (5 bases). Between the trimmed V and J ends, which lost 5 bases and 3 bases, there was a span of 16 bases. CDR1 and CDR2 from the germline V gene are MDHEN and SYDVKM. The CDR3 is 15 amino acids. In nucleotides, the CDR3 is TGTGCCAGCAGTCCAACCGGGGAGGGGTACACTGAAGCTTTCTTT. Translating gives CASSPTGEGYTEAFF.

CDR3 residues: CASSFDAVYEQYF. Here the CDR3 DNA reads TGCGCCAGCAGCTTTGATGCGGTCTACGAGCAGTACTTC. The chain uses TRBV5-1 and TRBJ2-7; D remains ambiguous. The CDR3 loop spans 13 amino acids. Trimming removed 2 bases from V and 3 bases from J, with 9 bases in between. The germline V gene encodes CDR1 SGHRS and CDR2 YFSETQ.

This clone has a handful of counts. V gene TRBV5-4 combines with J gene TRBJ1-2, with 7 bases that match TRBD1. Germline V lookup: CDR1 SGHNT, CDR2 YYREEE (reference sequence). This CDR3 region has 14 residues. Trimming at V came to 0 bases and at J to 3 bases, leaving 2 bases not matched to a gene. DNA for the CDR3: TGTGCCAGCAGCTTGGGGACAGGTGACTATGGCTACACCTTC. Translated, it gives CASSLGTGDYGYTF.

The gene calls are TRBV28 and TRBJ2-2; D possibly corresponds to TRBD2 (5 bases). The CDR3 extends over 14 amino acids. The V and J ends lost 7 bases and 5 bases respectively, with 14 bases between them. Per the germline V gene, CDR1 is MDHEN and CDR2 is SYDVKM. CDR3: CASNYDRDTGELFF. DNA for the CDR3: TGTGCCAGCAACTATGACCGGGATACCGGGGAGCTGTTTTTT.

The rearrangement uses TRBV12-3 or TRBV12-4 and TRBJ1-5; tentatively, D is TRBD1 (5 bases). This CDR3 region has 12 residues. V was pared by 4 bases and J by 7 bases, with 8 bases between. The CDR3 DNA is TGTGCCAGCAGTTCGGAGGGGCAGCCCCAGCATTTT. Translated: CASSSEGQPQHF.

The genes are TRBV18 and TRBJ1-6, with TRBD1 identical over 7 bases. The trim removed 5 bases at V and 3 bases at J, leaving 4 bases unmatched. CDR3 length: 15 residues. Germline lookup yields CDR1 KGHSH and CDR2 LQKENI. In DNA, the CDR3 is TGTGCCAGCTCATCGACAGGGAACTATAATTCACCCCTCCACTTT. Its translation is CASSSTGNYNSPLHF.

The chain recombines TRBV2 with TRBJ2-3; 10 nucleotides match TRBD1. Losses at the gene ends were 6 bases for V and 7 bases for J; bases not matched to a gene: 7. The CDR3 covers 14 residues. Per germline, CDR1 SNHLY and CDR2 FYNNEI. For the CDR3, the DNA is TGTGCCAGCAGGGACAGGGGGAGAAGAAATACGCAGTATTTT. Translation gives CASRDRGRRNTQYF.

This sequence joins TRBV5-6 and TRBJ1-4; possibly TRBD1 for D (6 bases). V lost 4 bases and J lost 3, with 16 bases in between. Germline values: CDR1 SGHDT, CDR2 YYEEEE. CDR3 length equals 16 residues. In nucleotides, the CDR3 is TGTGCCAGCAGCGACAGGACTCAAGGGGCTAATGAAAAACTGTTTTTT. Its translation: CASSDRTQGANEKLFF. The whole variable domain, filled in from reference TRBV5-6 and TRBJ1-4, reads DAGVTQSPTHLIKTRGQQVTLRCSPKSGHDTVSWYQQALGQGPQFIFQYYEEEERQRGNFPDRFSGHQFPNYSSELNVNALLLGDSALYLCASSDRTQGANEKLFFGSGTQLSVL.

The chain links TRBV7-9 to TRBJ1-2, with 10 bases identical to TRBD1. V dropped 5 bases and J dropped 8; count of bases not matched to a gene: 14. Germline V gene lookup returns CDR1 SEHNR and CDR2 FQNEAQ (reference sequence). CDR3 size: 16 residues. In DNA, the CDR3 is TGTGCCAGCAGCCGATCAAGCGGAAGACAGGGGGCGGGCTACACCTTC. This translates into CASSRSSGRQGAGYTF.

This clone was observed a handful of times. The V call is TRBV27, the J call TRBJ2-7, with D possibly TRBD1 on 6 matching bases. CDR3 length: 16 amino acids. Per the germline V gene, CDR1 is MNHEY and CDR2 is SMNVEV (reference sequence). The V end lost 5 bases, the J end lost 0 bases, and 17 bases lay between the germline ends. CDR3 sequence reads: CASSPRWDTVSYEQYF. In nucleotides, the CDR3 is TGTGCCAGCAGTCCCCGATGGGACACCGTCTCCTACGAGCAGTACTTC.

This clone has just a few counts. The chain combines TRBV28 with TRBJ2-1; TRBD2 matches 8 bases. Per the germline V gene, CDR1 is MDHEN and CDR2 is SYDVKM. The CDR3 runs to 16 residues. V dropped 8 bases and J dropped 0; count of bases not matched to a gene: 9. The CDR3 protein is CASLKGSGNSYNEQFF. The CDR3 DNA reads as TGTGCCAGCTTAAAGGGTAGCGGGAACTCCTACAATGAGCAGTTCTTC.

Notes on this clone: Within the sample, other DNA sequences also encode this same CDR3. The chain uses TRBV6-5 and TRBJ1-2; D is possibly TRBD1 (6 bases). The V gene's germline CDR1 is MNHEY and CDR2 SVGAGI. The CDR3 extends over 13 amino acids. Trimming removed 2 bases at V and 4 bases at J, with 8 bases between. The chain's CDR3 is CASSYQGSYGYTF. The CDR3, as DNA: TGTGCCAGCAGTTACCAGGGGTCCTATGGCTACACCTTC.

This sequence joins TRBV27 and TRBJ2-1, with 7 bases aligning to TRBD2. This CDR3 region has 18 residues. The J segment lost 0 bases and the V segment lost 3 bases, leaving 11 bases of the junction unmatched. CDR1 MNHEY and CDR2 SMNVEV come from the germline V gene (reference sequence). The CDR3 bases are TGTGCCAGCAGTTTGTTCGCTTGGGGGGGGAGCTCCTACAATGAGCAGTTCTTC. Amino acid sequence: CASSLFAWGGSSYNEQFF.